This TCR beta chain was identified during a study of blood T cell repertoires in COVID-19 (dated by TCRdb to the early 2020s). For the wider study: Samples covering the acute and convalescent phases of COVID-19 were provided by collaborators in the United States, Italy and Spain. The material from the prospective study consisted of cDNA or gDNA derived from T cells, B-cell-depleted T cells, or PBMCs. Deeply sampled blood TCRbeta repertoires from subjects exposed to, actively infected with, or recovered from COVID-19 were included in the dataset. The repertoires were made available in a free public database intended to serve as a resource for research on the immune response to SARS-CoV-2. Samples came from the ongoing ImmuneRACE study (first 160 participants) plus 1,254 subjects from 6 global collaborators. The sample metadata nearly always contained a de-identified subject ID, COVID-19 status, age in years and sex. Where available, HLA class I and class II types were obtained from metadata supplied by the sample provider rather than from assay-based typing.

Study-wide findings and limitations: Clinical and demographic metadata were provided uncurated, with the amount varying by source and participant.

The immunoSEQ Assay, a bias-controlled multiplex PCR, was used to amplify TCRbeta CDR3 regions from genomic DNA. The original pipeline was this. Within the assay, amplification of reference gene primers was used to estimate how many nucleated cells each sample contained. To quantify the absolute abundance of each unique TCRbeta CDR3 rearrangement, sequence reads were collapsed and filtered. Productive Simpson clonality was computed per sample as the square root of Simpson's diversity index over productive rearrangements. In TCRdb, the immuneACCESS table is reduced to in-frame sequences with V and J assigned. These tables do not hold every clone; where another copy was compared, an unresolved V gene accounts for under half, and the others remain unexplained. The DNA was the basis for D and trimming; V, J and clone size are from that table. This sample holds 90,000 to 150,000 clones; 65% to 80% were observed only once. More than 0.75% of the sample rests with the top ten.

Notes on this clone: Its antigen remains unidentified. The record has no base qualities; no much larger clone is one base away.

Collaborating institutions collected whole blood in K2EDTA tubes following their own protocols. For TCRbeta analysis, collaborator samples were shipped as frozen whole blood, as isolated PBMCs, or as DNA extracted from either sample type. From the cysteine through the phenylalanine, the CDR3 covers 15 amino acids. The kept DNA is CDR3 alone, 45 bases in frame from the first base. CDR1 and CDR2 were assigned from the germline V gene as SGHRS and YFSETQ. Trimming takes 0 bases off V and 8 bases off J; junction bases not matched to a gene: 9. Specimen: peripheral blood. The sequence derives from a human donor with acute or convalescent COVID-19. The donor label of this sample is uncertain. The chain is assembled from TRBV5-1 and TRBJ1-1, and 8 junction bases match TRBD1. CDR3 reads: CASSLDGTTGGEAFF. The sequence in DNA is TGCGCCAGCAGCTTGGACGGGACTACAGGGGGAGAAGCTTTCTTT. Extended through the reference TRBV5-1 and TRBJ1-1 proteins, this CDR3 yields the full variable domain: KAGVTQTPRYLIKTRGQQVTLSCSPISGHRSVSWYQQTPGQGLQFLFEYFSETQRNKGNFPGRFSGRQFSNSRSEMNVSTLELGDSALYLCASSLDGTTGGEAFFGQGTRLTVV.